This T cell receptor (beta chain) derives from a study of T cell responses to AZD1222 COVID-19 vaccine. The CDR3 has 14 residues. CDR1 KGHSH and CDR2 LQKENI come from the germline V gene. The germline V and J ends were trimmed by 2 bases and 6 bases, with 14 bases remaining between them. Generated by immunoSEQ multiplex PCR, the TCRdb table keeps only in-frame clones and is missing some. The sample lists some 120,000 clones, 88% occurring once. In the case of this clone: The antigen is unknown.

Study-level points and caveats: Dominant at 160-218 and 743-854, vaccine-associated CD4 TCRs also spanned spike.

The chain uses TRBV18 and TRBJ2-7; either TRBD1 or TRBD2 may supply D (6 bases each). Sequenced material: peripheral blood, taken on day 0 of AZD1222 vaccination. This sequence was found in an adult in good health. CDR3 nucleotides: TGTGCCAGCTCACCATCCGGGGGCGAATTCGAGCAGTACTTC. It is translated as CASSPSGGEFEQYF.